The source of this TCR beta chain is a study of T cell responses to AZD1222 COVID-19 vaccine. CDR3 length equals 17 residues. The V gene's germline CDR1 is GTSNPN and CDR2 SVGIG (reference sequence). Trimming took 6 bases from V and 2 from J, leaving 23 bases between them. Repertoires were generated with immunoSEQ multiplex PCR, while TCRdb's copy carries only in-frame clones and drops some. The repertoire consists of some 100,000 clones, with around 90% occurring once and the leading ten covering around 3.8%. The chain is built from TRBV30 and TRBJ1-5; D is unresolved. The sequence was collected from an adult who received the AZD1222 COVID-19 vaccine. Sequenced material: peripheral blood, taken 28 days after the second AZD1222 dose. The CDR3 loop reads CACSVGSGVWGNQPQHF. The CDR3 region has the DNA TGTGCCTGTTCCGTAGGGAGTGGGGTATGGGGCAATCAGCCCCAGCATTTT. The variable domain in full, completed from reference TRBV30 and TRBJ1-5, reads SQTIHQWPATLVQPVGSPLSLECTVEGTSNPNLYWYRQAAGRGLQLLFYSVGIGQISSEVPQNLSASRPQDRQFILSSKKLLLSDSGFYLCACSVGSGVWGNQPQHFGDGTRLSIL.